Shown below are 16 T cell receptor beta chains from a single sample sequenced in a study of read filtering for tumor transcriptome and immune sequencing. This library used about 360 ng RNA and molecular barcoded adaptors spanning alpha/delta and beta/gamma chains. TCRdb used MiXCR to reprocess the reads, holding one entry per CDR3 protein. The repertoire consists of roughly 130,000 distinct CDR3 sequences, with around 13% occurring once and the leading ten covering more than 9.5%. Sequencing was performed on a population of CD138-negative cells sorted from bone marrow. Receptors originate from a donor at least 40 years old with multiple myeloma.

This clonotype was recorded many times. The rearrangement uses TRBV7-9 and TRBJ1-5, with 7 bases matching TRBD1. Germline V gene sequence: CDR1 SEHNR, CDR2 FQNEAQ (reference sequence). J was trimmed by 6 bases and V by 4 bases; bases with no gene match: 3. The CDR3 is 13 amino acids. The CDR3 nucleotides read TGTGCCAGCAGCTCCAACAGGGGTCAGCCCCAGCATTTT. It encodes CASSSNRGQPQHF.

This clonotype was counted at least ten times. The chain links TRBV7-9 to TRBJ2-3; no clear D gene. CDR1 and CDR2 (germline): SEHNR, FQNEAQ (reference sequence). The V end lost 4 bases, the J end lost 2 bases, and 1 base lay between the germline ends. This CDR3 contains 11 residues. The CDR3 DNA reads TGTGCCAGCAGCTACACAGATACGCAGTATTTT. This sequence encodes CASSYTDTQYF.

This rearrangement joins TRBV7-9 to TRBJ2-3; TRBD1 aligns across 7 bases. The CDR3 covers 14 residues. After removal of 3 bases from V and 1 base from J, the junction contained 1 base not matched to a gene. Looked up from germline, CDR1 is SEHNR and CDR2 is FQNEAQ (reference sequence). The CDR3 DNA reads TGTGCCAGCAGCTTCGGACAGGGCACAGATACGCAGTATTTT. The encoded protein is CASSFGQGTDTQYF.

This clonotype has a count of ten or more. As DNA, the CDR3 is TGCAGCGTTGAATTAACCGGGCGGGGTGAAAAACTGTTTTTT. This sequence encodes CSVELTGRGEKLFF. The rearrangement uses TRBV29-1 and TRBJ1-4; D call uncertain. CDR3 size: 14 residues. CDR1 SQVTM and CDR2 ANQGSEA come from the germline V gene. The germline V and J ends were trimmed by 2 bases and 7 bases, with 14 bases remaining between them.

Only a few counts were recorded for this clonotype. This chain connects TRBV6-2 or TRBV6-3 to TRBJ2-3; no clear D. From germline, CDR1 is MNHEY and CDR2 SVGEGT. The CDR3 contains 14 residues. Trimming left V 1 base short and J 0 bases short, with 5 bases between. The CDR3 bases are TGTGCCAGCAGTTACTTGGACAGCACAGATACGCAGTATTTT. It codes for CASSYLDSTDTQYF.

The J gene is TRBJ2-5, the V gene TRBV7-9; the D is unclear. Trimming shortened V by 4 bases and J by 5 bases, and 17 bases separated the two germline ends. The germline V gene has CDR1 SEHNR and CDR2 FQNEAQ (reference sequence). CDR3 length: 15 amino acids. The CDR3 region is CASSSATVLGETQYF. The CDR3, as DNA: TGTGCCAGCAGCTCTGCTACGGTACTGGGGGAGACCCAGTACTTC.

About this clonotype: A much bigger clone sits one base away, suggesting this may be a read error. The V gene is TRBV10-3, the J gene TRBJ1-1; D is unclear. Per the germline V gene, CDR1 is ENHRY and CDR2 is SYGVKD. The V and J ends lost 6 bases and 0 bases respectively, with 17 bases between them. The CDR3 spans 16 residues. The CDR3 bases are TGTGCCATCAGCCGGGGAGGCGCGACCATGAACACTGAAGCTTTCTTT. Translating gives CAISRGGATMNTEAFF.

This clonotype has at least ten counts. This sequence joins TRBV5-1 and TRBJ1-6; 7 nucleotides line up with TRBD1. Germline V gives CDR1 SGHRS, CDR2 YFSETQ. V was pared by 4 bases and J by 7 bases, with 8 bases of the junction left unmatched. The CDR3 has 15 amino acids. The CDR3 sequence is CASSLDRGGNSPLHF. CDR3 DNA: TGCGCCAGCAGCCTGGACAGAGGGGGCAATTCACCCCTCCACTTT.

This clonotype was recorded many times. The rearrangement uses TRBV6-1 and TRBJ2-1; D is unresolved. Germline CDR1 reads MNHNS; CDR2 reads SASEGT. CDR3 length equals 13 residues. Trimming removed 2 bases at V and 5 bases at J, with 7 bases between. The chain's CDR3 is CASSEFADNEQFF. CDR3 bases: TGTGCCAGCAGTGAATTTGCGGACAATGAGCAGTTCTTC.

In this sample, this clonotype turned up many times. The chain has TRBV2 and TRBJ2-1, with 14 nucleotides matching TRBD2. The CDR3 is 18 amino acids. V lost 2 bases to trimming and J lost 3 bases; unmatched junction nucleotides: 6. Germline V gene data show CDR1 as SNHLY and CDR2 as FYNNEI. As DNA, the CDR3 is TGTGCCAGCAGTGAACCGGGACTAGCGGGGGCACACTACAATGAGCAGTTCTTC. Translated: CASSEPGLAGAHYNEQFF.

V and J are TRBV27 and TRBJ1-2; the match to TRBD1 covers 9 bases. CDR3 length: 16 residues. After removal of 5 bases from V and 4 bases from J, the junction contained 11 bases not matched to a gene. Germline CDR1 is MNHEY and CDR2 is SMNVEV (reference sequence). The CDR3, as DNA: TGTGCCAGCAGTCCATCCGGGACAGGGTATACCTATGGCTACACCTTC. The encoded protein is CASSPSGTGYTYGYTF.

This clonotype was counted a few times. This chain links TRBV11-3 with TRBJ2-3, with 7 bases that match TRBD1. CDR3 length equals 15 residues. Germline CDR1 SGHNT, CDR2 YENEEA. V was clipped by 4 bases and J by 0 bases; unmatched bases: 4. The CDR3 nucleotides read TGTGCCAGCAGCTCGGGACAGTCTAGCACAGATACGCAGTATTTT. As protein: CASSSGQSSTDTQYF.

Regarding this clonotype: A much larger clone differs from this one at a single base, so this may be a read error. The CDR3 here is CASSSSEDQPQHF. The CDR3 DNA sequence: TGTGCCAGCAGCTCTTCAGAAGATCAGCCCCAGCATTTT. This rearrangement joins TRBV7-9 to TRBJ1-5; D is undetermined. This CDR3 comprises 13 residues. CDR1 SEHNR and CDR2 FQNEAQ come from the germline V gene (reference sequence). Trimming pared 4 bases from V and 5 bases from J, leaving 9 bases between.

This clonotype showed up many times. This chain connects TRBV9 to TRBJ2-7; 8 nucleotides match TRBD1. This CDR3 is built from 14 residues. In germline, CDR1 is SGDLS, CDR2 YYNGEE. Trimming took 3 bases from V and 3 from J; bases not matched to a gene: 5. CDR3 nucleotide sequence: TGTGCCAGCAGCGAGGGGGACAGGAGCTACGAGCAGTACTTC. Protein: CASSEGDRSYEQYF.

About this clonotype itself: Mismatch with germline at one junction end may stem from a read error. The rearrangement uses TRBV5-1 and TRBJ2-7; 7 nucleotides line up with TRBD1. CDR3 size: 14 residues. The germline gives CDR1 SGHRS, CDR2 YFSETQ. CDR3 coding DNA: TGCGCCAGCAGCTCCGTGACAGGGTACCCTCGTTTGGAATTC. Amino acid sequence: CASSSVTGYPRLEF.

In this sample, this clonotype turned up a few times. A clone one base away is much larger, so this may be a read error. This chain links TRBV3-1 with TRBJ1-6; weak D call: TRBD1 (6 bases). CDR1 is LGHDT, CDR2 YNNKEL, per germline (reference sequence). The CDR3 is made up of 13 amino acids. The CDR3 nucleotides read TGTGCCGGCAGCCCTACAGGGAGGGAACCCCTCCACTTT. Its protein is CAGSPTGREPLHF.